The 3 T cell receptor beta chains reported below all come from one sample, sequenced in a study of T-cell reconstitution after alpha-beta-depleted transplantation in children. Using unique molecular identifiers, the investigators prepared the TCRbeta library. TCRdb reprocessed the PCR reads via MiXCR and lists one record per CDR3 protein. The sample has some 250,000 distinct CDR3 sequences, 12% seen once; the top ten hold 2.6%. The source material was PBMCs from the stem cell graft donor, sampled from the stem cell graft. The receptors were sampled from a human donor who donated a stem cell graft to a child with acute lymphoblastic leukemia.

This clonotype was counted many times. CDR3 DNA sequence: TGCAGTGCTAGAGTAAACCAGCTTGATACGCAGTATTTT. This encodes CSARVNQLDTQYF. This chain connects TRBV20-1 to TRBJ2-3; D is unresolved. This CDR3 is built from 13 residues. CDR1 is DFQATT and CDR2 is SNEGSKA in the germline V gene (reference sequence). Trimming pared 1 base from V and 6 bases from J, leaving 11 bases between.

This clonotype was detected ten times or more. V gene TRBV30 combines with J gene TRBJ2-3; D is ambiguous. Germline V CDR1 and CDR2: GTSNPN, SVGIG (reference sequence). This CDR3 comprises 14 residues. Trimming cost V 2 bases and J 2 bases, with 11 bases left between them. The CDR3 reads CAWSSTGNTDTQYF. CDR3 nucleotide sequence: TGTGCCTGGAGTTCGACTGGAAACACAGATACGCAGTATTTT.

The gene calls are TRBV11-2 and TRBJ2-1; 7 bases line up with TRBD2. Unmatched junction bases numbered 7, after V lost 4 bases and J lost 4 bases. The CDR3 is 15 amino acids. Looked up from germline, CDR1 is SGHAT and CDR2 is FQNNGV. The CDR3 DNA follows: TGTGCCAGCAGCTCCCGAGCGGGAACATACAATGAGCAGTTCTTC. Amino acids: CASSSRAGTYNEQFF.